This T cell receptor (beta chain) was captured in a study of regulatory T cells in long-lasting Graves disease (dated by TCRdb to the early 2020s). Turning to the overall study: To count as having persistent Graves' disease, a patient had to have received antithyroid drug treatment for over 5 years with TSH receptor autoantibodies remaining persistently positive. Peripheral blood TCR sequencing and RNA sequencing compared persistent Graves' disease patients with newly diagnosed Graves' disease patients. The study was registered as a clinical trial and conducted in China. A total of 33 samples were covered by TCR sequencing, comprising some 13 persistent and about 20 newly diagnosed Graves' disease patients. Persistent Graves' disease patients in the clinical cohort had taken antithyroid drugs for roughly ten years on average.

Sample time point, as interpreted from the label and publication: persistent/refractory GD, antithyroid drugs over 5 years with positive TRAb. For both TCR sequencing and RNA sequencing, RNA was extracted from PBMCs in TRIzol. The diagnosis of Graves' disease followed American Thyroid Association guidelines. The patients came from an endocrinology department in Xi'an, China. Each patient gave approximately 8.8 milliliters of peripheral blood, collected in an EDTA anticoagulant tube. PBMCs were isolated by Ficoll Paque Plus density gradient separation without further T cell sorting. An Agilent 2100 Bioanalyzer and agarose gel were used to assess RNA quality, and a NanoDrop 2000 was used to measure RNA concentration. Paper-wide results and their limitations: A larger number of public clonotypes was shared among persistent patients (around 2,500) than among newly diagnosed patients (around 870). Preferential use of TRBV28, TRBJ1-2 and TRBJ2-5 was observed in persistent disease, whereas TRBV20-1 and TRBJ2-1 were favored in newly diagnosed disease. Compared with newly diagnosed patients, patients with persistent Graves' disease had lower TCR Shannon entropy and fewer highly expanded clones, which suggests clonal expansion. The small sample size was acknowledged by the authors as a limitation that may reduce accuracy. Only the TCR beta chain was sequenced and analyzed. The study examined only peripheral blood because the primary lesion, thyroid tissue, could not be accessed.

This clonotype was observed a few times. The specificity of this receptor is unknown. No base qualities exist here, and no much larger clone lies one base off it. Library preparation was by multiplex PCR. Instrument used: Illumina HiSeq 4000. CDR3 regions were amplified by Arm-PCR with iRepertoire HTBI primers to construct TCR beta libraries. Before sequencing, the PCR products went through gel purification. The published analysis was carried out like this. Across samples, fewer than 70 TRBV and 14 TRBJ segments were identified and used for gene usage analysis of CDR3 amino acid clonotypes. COPE and FqMerger were used to merge the filtered high-quality paired reads into contigs. BLAST was used to align contigs to IMGT TRBV, TRBD and TRBJ reference genes, and CDR3 was defined according to IMGT. Clonotypes above 0.1% frequency were classified as highly expanded clones. Repertoire diversity was measured by Shannon entropy, and V-J evenness by the Gini coefficient. Public clonotypes were defined as clonotypes shared by more than one individual. The public reads were quality trimmed at Q25 with fastp and then assembled into clones with MiXCR by TCRdb, keeping productive beta chains. A single entry per CDR3 protein holds the most common genes and DNA from its merged rows. It is TCRdb's table, rather than the study itself, that gives the V and J calls and clone size. The sample table lists approximately 360,000 distinct CDR3 sequences, roughly 20% of them with a count of one. Approximately 28% of the sample is taken by the ten largest.

Trimming costs V 4 bases and J 3 bases, and their ends lie 4 bases apart. Reading the germline V gene (reference sequence) gives CDR1 DFQATT and CDR2 SNEGSKA. The cysteine opens and the phenylalanine closes a CDR3 of 10 amino acids. Only the CDR3 DNA is retained, 30 bases long and in frame from the first base. This clonotype originated in a woman aged 40-49 years with Graves disease. Donor details come from another sample of the same person, matched by shared clones. Specimen: peripheral blood mononuclear cells (PBMCs), collected when the disease was refractory, from a patient treated with antithyroid drugs. The chain joins TRBV20-1 to TRBJ2-7; a confident D gene designation cannot be given. The encoded CDR3 is CSATDYEQYF. The bases read TGCAGTGCTACAGACTACGAGCAGTACTTC.